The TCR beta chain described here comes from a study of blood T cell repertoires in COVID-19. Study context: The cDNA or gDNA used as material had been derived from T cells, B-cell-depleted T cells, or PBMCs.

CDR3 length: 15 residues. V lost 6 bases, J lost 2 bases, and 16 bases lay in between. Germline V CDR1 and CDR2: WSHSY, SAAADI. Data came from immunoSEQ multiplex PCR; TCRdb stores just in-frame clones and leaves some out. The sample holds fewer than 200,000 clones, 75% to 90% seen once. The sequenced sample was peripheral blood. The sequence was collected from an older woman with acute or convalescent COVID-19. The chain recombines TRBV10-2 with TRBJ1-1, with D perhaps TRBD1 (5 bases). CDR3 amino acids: CASRNLRQSNTEAFF. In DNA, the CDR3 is TGCGCCAGCAGAAACCTGAGACAGAGCAACACTGAAGCTTTCTTT.